This record looks at one T cell receptor (beta chain) sequence and its context. Assay: immunoSEQ multiplex PCR; the TCRdb copy retains only in-frame clones and omits some. The sample has around 94,000 clones, more than 85% seen once. The data were obtained in a study of siplizumab effects on memory and regulatory T cells. The ends were cut back, 5 bases at V and 4 bases at J, with 13 bases in the middle. This CDR3 has 14 residues. CDR1 is SGHTA, CDR2 FQGNSA, per germline. Material: CD4+ T cells sorted from blood. The clonotype was recovered from a human donor in good health. This sequence joins TRBV7-2 and TRBJ2-3; the D is unclear. The CDR3 nucleotides read TGTGCCAGCAGCCGCCTTTTGGGATCAGATACGCAGTATTTT. Its protein is CASSRLLGSDTQYF.